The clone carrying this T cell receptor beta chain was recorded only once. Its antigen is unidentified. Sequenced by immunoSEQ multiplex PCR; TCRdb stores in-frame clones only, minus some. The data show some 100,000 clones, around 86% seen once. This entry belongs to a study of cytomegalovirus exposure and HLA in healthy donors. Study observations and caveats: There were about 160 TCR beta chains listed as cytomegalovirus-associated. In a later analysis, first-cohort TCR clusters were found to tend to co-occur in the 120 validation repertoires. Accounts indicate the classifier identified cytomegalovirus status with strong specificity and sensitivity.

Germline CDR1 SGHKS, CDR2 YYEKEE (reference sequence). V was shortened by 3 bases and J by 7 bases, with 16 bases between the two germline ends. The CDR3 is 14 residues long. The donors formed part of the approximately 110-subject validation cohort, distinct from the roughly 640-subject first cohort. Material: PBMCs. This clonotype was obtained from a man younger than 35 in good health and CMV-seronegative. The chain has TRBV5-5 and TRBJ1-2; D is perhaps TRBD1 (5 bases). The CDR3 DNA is TGTGCCAGCAGCTCCTCGGGGGTCGGTGGTGGCTACACCTTC. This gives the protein CASSSSGVGGGYTF.